Presented here are 10 T cell receptor beta chains from one specimen sequenced in a study of control samples from healthy donors and cancer patients. Sequenced by immunoSEQ multiplex PCR; TCRdb stores in-frame clones only, minus some. The sample holds more than 140,000 clones, approximately 94% seen once. The material sequenced was blood. Receptors were obtained from a man aged 35-49 years in good health.

This clone has a handful of counts. The gene calls are TRBV18 and TRBJ2-3; the match to TRBD1 covers 9 bases. Germline loops: CDR1 KGHSH, CDR2 LQKENI. The V gene end was trimmed by 6 bases and the J gene end by 3 bases; junction bases not matched to a gene: 4. The CDR3 has 14 amino acids. CDR3 in DNA: TGTGCCAGCTCCTTCGGACAGGGGACAGATACGCAGTATTTT. Translation gives CASSFGQGTDTQYF.

The chain combines TRBV19 with TRBJ2-6, with 9 nucleotides matching TRBD1. V lost 2 bases, J lost 3 bases, and 14 bases stayed unmatched. The CDR3 loop spans 20 amino acids. Germline CDR1 is LNHDA and CDR2 is SQIVND (reference sequence). CDR3 nucleotides: TGTGCCAGTAGTATAAAGGTTAGGGGACAGGGAGGGGATGGGGCCAACGTCCTGACTTTC. Its translation: CASSIKVRGQGGDGANVLTF.

The chain links TRBV9 to TRBJ1-2; no reliable D call. Germline CDR1 and CDR2: SGDLS and YYNGEE. The V gene lost 8 bases and the J gene lost 8 bases, with 13 bases spanning the gap. The CDR3 totals 11 residues. CDR3 loop: CASGLGYGYTF. The CDR3 DNA reads as TGTGCCAGTGGGTTAGGATACGGCTACACCTTC.

V gene TRBV9 combines with J gene TRBJ2-1; D is undetermined. Germline assignment: CDR1 SGDLS and CDR2 YYNGEE. V was pared by 0 bases and J by 4 bases, with 11 bases between. The CDR3 is 15 amino acids. CDR3 in DNA: TGTGCCAGCAGCGTAGATCCGGACGGATACAATGAGCAGTTCTTC. It translates to CASSVDPDGYNEQFF.

This clone showed up just a few times. This chain uses TRBV18 with TRBJ1-4; perhaps TRBD1 as D (5 bases). This CDR3 comprises 13 residues. The V end lost 6 bases, the J end lost 5 bases, and 10 bases lay between the germline ends. CDR1 KGHSH and CDR2 LQKENI come from the germline V gene. CDR3 nucleotides: TGTGCCAGCTCCCGGGACCTCAATGAAAAACTGTTTTTT. Its protein product is CASSRDLNEKLFF. The entire variable domain, with the rest obtained from reference TRBV18 and TRBJ1-4, is as follows: NAGVMQNPRHLVRRRGQEARLRCSPMKGHSHVYWYRQLPEEGLKFMVYLQKENIIDESGMPKERFSAEFPKEGPSILRIQQVVRGDSAAYFCASSRDLNEKLFFGSGTQLSVL.

The V and J genes are TRBV11-2 and TRBJ1-2; D not resolved. Looked up from germline, CDR1 is SGHAT and CDR2 is FQNNGV. V shed 6 bases and J shed 8 bases, with 10 bases lying between them. This CDR3 is 11 amino acids long. The CDR3 nucleotides are TGTGCCAGCAGTGCGCGGCTCGGCTACACCTTC. This sequence encodes CASSARLGYTF.

The rearrangement uses TRBV7-2 and TRBJ2-5; D gene ambiguous. Trimming pared 8 bases from V and 4 bases from J, leaving 11 bases between. The CDR3 extends over 12 amino acids. Germline V gives CDR1 SGHTA, CDR2 FQGNSA. The CDR3 loop reads CASGPEVETQYF. CDR3 nucleotides: TGTGCCAGCGGCCCAGAGGTAGAGACCCAGTACTTC.

This chain connects TRBV9 to TRBJ2-6; 9 bases are shared with TRBD1. J was trimmed by 1 base and V by 2 bases; bases with no gene match: 7. Looked up from germline, CDR1 is SGDLS and CDR2 is YYNGEE. The CDR3 runs 18 residues. CDR3 bases: TGTGCCAGCAGCGTGCCGGGACAGGGTGGTTCTGGGGCCAACGTCCTGACTTTC. It codes for CASSVPGQGGSGANVLTF.

This rearrangement joins TRBV5-6 to TRBJ2-7; D possibly matches TRBD1 or TRBD2 (7 bases each). V dropped 0 bases and J dropped 6 bases, with 13 bases sitting between them. The CDR3 has 14 amino acids. Germline CDR1 SGHDT, CDR2 YYEEEE. The CDR3 nucleotides are TGTGCCAGCAGCTTGGTAGCCAGGGGGGGCGAGCAGTACTTC. The encoded protein is CASSLVARGGEQYF.

V and J are TRBV4-3 and TRBJ2-2; D gene ambiguous. V was shortened by 3 bases and J by 4 bases, with 6 bases between the two germline ends. CDR3 length: 13 amino acids. Germline values: CDR1 LGHNA, CDR2 YSLEER. Written as DNA, the CDR3 is TGCGCCAGCAGCCAGACGTTCACCGGGGAGCTGTTTTTT. As protein: CASSQTFTGELFF.